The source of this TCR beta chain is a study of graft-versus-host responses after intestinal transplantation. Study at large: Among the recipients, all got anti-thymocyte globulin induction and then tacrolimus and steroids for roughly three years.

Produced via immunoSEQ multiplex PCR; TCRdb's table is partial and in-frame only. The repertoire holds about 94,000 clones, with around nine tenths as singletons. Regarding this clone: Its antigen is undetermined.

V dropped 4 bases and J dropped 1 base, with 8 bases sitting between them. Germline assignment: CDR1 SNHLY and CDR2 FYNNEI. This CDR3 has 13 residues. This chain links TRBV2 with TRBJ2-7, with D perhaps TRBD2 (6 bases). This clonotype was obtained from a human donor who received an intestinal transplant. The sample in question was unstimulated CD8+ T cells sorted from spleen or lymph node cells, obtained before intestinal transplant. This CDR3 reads CASSGGESYEQYF. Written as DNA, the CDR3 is TGTGCCAGCAGTGGGGGGGAGTCCTACGAGCAGTACTTC.